A single sample gave rise to the 30 T cell receptor beta chains below, sequenced in a study of blood T cell repertoires in COVID-19 (TCRdb year 2020). Library generation was performed with the immunoSEQ multiplex PCR assay. Sourced from immuneACCESS, this table was stored by TCRdb with only in-frame sequences that have V and J called. A share of the clones is absent; for the studies checked, an unresolved V gene accounts for under half, and the remainder has no known explanation. For this sample the table gives fewer than 65,000 clones, of which 79% were detected only once. Of the sample, about 25% falls within the top ten clones. Sequencing was done on a sample of peripheral blood. The receptors were gathered from a man aged 70 or older with acute or convalescent COVID-19.

The rearrangement joins TRBV5-5 to TRBJ1-3; D is possibly TRBD1 (6 bases). CDR1 and CDR2 (germline): SGHKS, YYEKEE (reference sequence). CDR3 size: 15 residues. V lost 2 bases and J 8 bases, leaving 17 bases between the germline ends. CDR3 nucleotide sequence: TGTGCCAGCAGCTTACGATGGAGACAGGTTGACACCATATATTTT. Amino acids: CASSLRWRQVDTIYF.

This chain links TRBV19 with TRBJ1-5, with 8 bases that match TRBD1. V was pared by 4 bases and J by 4 bases, with 6 bases of the junction left unmatched. The CDR3 is 15 residues long. Looked up from germline, CDR1 is LNHDA and CDR2 is SQIVND (reference sequence). The CDR3 bases are TGTGCCAGTAGTAGGGGGACAGGAGGGAATCAGCCCCAGCATTTT. Translating it yields CASSRGTGGNQPQHF. Full variable domain (missing parts from reference TRBV19 and TRBJ1-5): DGGITQSPKYLFRKEGQNVTLSCEQNLNHDAMYWYRQDPGQGLRLIYYSQIVNDFQKGDIAEGYSVSREKKESFPLTVTSAQKNPTAFYLCASSRGTGGNQPQHFGDGTRLSIL.

The table lists this clone with a count of one. The chain combines TRBV6-5 with TRBJ1-5; tentatively, D is TRBD1 (5 bases). V lost 6 bases and J lost 8, with 14 bases in between. Germline CDR1 is MNHEY and CDR2 is SVGAGI. The CDR3 is made up of 13 amino acids. The CDR3 is CASRGGSTEPQHF. CDR3 DNA: TGTGCCAGCAGGGGGGGGTCCACAGAGCCCCAGCATTTT.

V and J are TRBV5-5 and TRBJ2-3; the D gene is possibly TRBD2 (6 bases). V dropped 0 bases and J dropped 1 base, with 12 bases sitting between them. Germline values: CDR1 SGHKS, CDR2 YYEKEE (reference sequence). CDR3 length: 16 amino acids. The CDR3 is CASSLEWGRRTDTQYF. CDR3 in DNA: TGTGCCAGCAGCTTGGAATGGGGGAGGCGCACAGATACGCAGTATTTT.

This chain connects TRBV27 to TRBJ2-7; 10 bases map to TRBD1. The V and J ends lost 2 bases and 4 bases, in that order; junction bases with no gene match: 8. The germline V gene encodes CDR1 MNHEY and CDR2 SMNVEV (reference sequence). The CDR3 is 16 residues long. This chain's CDR3 is CASSLRTGTGEYEQYF. CDR3 coding DNA: TGTGCCAGCAGTTTAAGAACCGGGACAGGGGAATACGAGCAGTACTTC.

V usage is TRBV29-1 and J usage is TRBJ2-1; the match to TRBD2 covers 8 bases. V dropped 3 bases and J dropped 5; count of bases not matched to a gene: 6. The germline CDR1 and CDR2 sequences are SQVTM and ANQGSEA. This CDR3 is 14 amino acids long. The CDR3 region has the DNA TGCAGCGTTGATAGGCTAGCGGGTGACAATGAGCAGTTCTTC. Its translation is CSVDRLAGDNEQFF.

V gene TRBV7-2 combines with J gene TRBJ2-1; perhaps TRBD2 as D (5 bases). Germline loops: CDR1 SGHTA, CDR2 FQGNSA. The CDR3 covers 13 residues. The V end was cut by 2 bases, the J end by 5 bases, with 7 bases between. As DNA, the CDR3 is TGTGCCAGCAGCTTATACGGGGACAATGAGCAGTTCTTC. Its translation is CASSLYGDNEQFF. Full variable domain (rest looked up from reference TRBV7-2 and TRBJ2-1): GAGVSQSPSNKVTEKGKDVELRCDPISGHTALYWYRQSLGQGLEFLIYFQGNSAPDKSGLPSDRFSAERTGGSVSTLTIQRTQQEDSAVYLCASSLYGDNEQFFGPGTRLTVL.

This clone was seen more than once but under ten times. This sequence joins TRBV4-1 and TRBJ2-2; 12 nucleotides align to TRBD2. Germline V gives CDR1 MGHRA, CDR2 YSYEKL. J gave up 1 base and V 8 bases, and 5 bases lay outside the gene matches. CDR3 length: 16 residues. The CDR3 nucleotides read TGCGCCAGCCGGCTAGCGGGGGGGGTGAACACCGGGGAGCTGTTTTTT. Amino acid sequence: CASRLAGGVNTGELFF.

The chain has TRBV27 and TRBJ2-4; possibly TRBD2 for D (6 bases). V gave up 0 bases and J gave up 9 bases, with 12 bases separating them. This CDR3 comprises 14 residues. Germline CDR1 and CDR2: MNHEY and SMNVEV (reference sequence). The CDR3 reads CASSLSGGISIQYF. DNA for the CDR3: TGTGCCAGCAGTTTATCCGGGGGAATAAGCATTCAGTACTTC.

This clone was found a few times. The J gene is TRBJ1-5, the V gene TRBV2; the match to TRBD1 covers 9 bases. Looked up from germline, CDR1 is SNHLY and CDR2 is FYNNEI. This CDR3 is built from 14 residues. The V and J ends lost 4 bases and 2 bases, in that order; junction bases with no gene match: 0. CDR3 in DNA: TGTGCCAGCAGTGGGACAGGGGGCAATCAGCCCCAGCATTTT. Its protein is CASSGTGGNQPQHF.

The rearrangement links TRBV27 to TRBJ2-7; D is ambiguous. V shed 0 bases and J shed 5 bases, with 11 bases lying between them. This CDR3 contains 14 residues. Germline CDR1 is MNHEY and CDR2 is SMNVEV (reference sequence). The CDR3 nucleotides read TGTGCCAGCAGTTTATCGGGCTTCAGGAACGAGCAGTACTTC. Its protein product is CASSLSGFRNEQYF.

This clone was recorded a few times. This chain joins TRBV6-6 and TRBJ2-7; 7 positions agree with TRBD1. The germline V gene has CDR1 MNHNY and CDR2 SVGAGI (reference sequence). The J segment lost 0 bases and the V segment lost 5 bases, leaving 7 bases of the junction unmatched. This CDR3 has 15 residues. Here the CDR3 DNA reads TGTGCCAGCAGTCACCGGGACAGTGGCTCCTACGAGCAGTACTTC. Translation gives CASSHRDSGSYEQYF.

This chain connects TRBV5-1 to TRBJ2-1, with TRBD1 matching 7 bases. The trim removed 3 bases at V and 8 bases at J, leaving 5 bases unmatched. Germline CDR1 is SGHRS and CDR2 is YFSETQ. The CDR3 loop spans 13 amino acids. In nucleotides, the CDR3 is TGCGCCAGCAGCTCCGGACAGGTCTATGAGCAGTTCTTC. Translating gives CASSSGQVYEQFF.

Written as DNA, the CDR3 is TGTGCCAGCAGCCGCGAAGAGACCCAGTACTTC. Its translation: CASSREETQYF. J is TRBJ2-5 and V is TRBV5-4, with D hard to call. Trimming removed 4 bases from V and 3 bases from J, with 4 bases in between. The CDR3 spans 11 residues. Germline CDR1 reads SGHNT; CDR2 reads YYREEE (reference sequence).

This clone appeared a few times. This chain links TRBV7-9 with TRBJ2-3; D may be TRBD2 (5 bases). Germline lookup yields CDR1 SEHNR and CDR2 FQNEAQ (reference sequence). The CDR3 spans 16 residues. Trimming left V 3 bases short and J 0 bases short, with 13 bases between. CDR3 sequence (DNA): TGTGCCAGCAGCTTTCTAAGAGGGATGAGCACAGATACGCAGTATTTT. Protein product: CASSFLRGMSTDTQYF.

The chain combines TRBV2 with TRBJ1-5; tentatively, D is TRBD1 (5 bases). This CDR3 region has 17 residues. Trimming removed 5 bases from V and 0 bases from J, with 17 bases in between. Germline loops: CDR1 SNHLY, CDR2 FYNNEI. This CDR3 reads CASSSQAPLYSNQPQHF. The CDR3, as DNA: TGTGCCAGCAGTTCACAGGCCCCACTTTATAGCAATCAGCCCCAGCATTTT. Full variable domain (remainder filled in from reference TRBV2 and TRBJ1-5): EPEVTQTPSHQVTQMGQEVILRCVPISNHLYFYWYRQILGQKVEFLVSFYNNEISEKSEIFDDQFSVERPDGSNFTLKIRSTKLEDSAMYFCASSSQAPLYSNQPQHFGDGTRLSIL.

The rearrangement uses TRBV30 and TRBJ1-6; D call uncertain. The CDR3 has 14 amino acids. Trimming took 2 bases from V and 10 from J, leaving 15 bases between them. Germline assignment: CDR1 GTSNPN and CDR2 SVGIG (reference sequence). CDR3 protein: CAWSTGLPRSPLHF. CDR3 nucleotide sequence: TGTGCCTGGAGTACCGGACTACCGAGATCACCCCTCCACTTT.

The rearrangement joins TRBV5-1 to TRBJ1-5, with D possibly matching TRBD1 (6 bases). CDR1 and CDR2 (germline): SGHRS, YFSETQ. CDR3 length: 13 residues. Trimming took off 5 bases at V and 4 bases at J, with 10 bases between the two ends. The CDR3 sequence: CASRDGQNQPQHF. The CDR3 region has the DNA TGCGCCAGCAGGGATGGACAGAATCAGCCCCAGCATTTT.

The V call is TRBV11-3, the J call TRBJ2-2, with D perhaps matching TRBD2 (6 bases). The germline gives CDR1 SGHNT, CDR2 YENEEA. This CDR3 has 16 amino acids. Deletions cut 1 base from V and 4 bases from J, with 13 bases between. The CDR3 reads CASSLGAAGGTGELFF. CDR3 nucleotides: TGTGCCAGCAGCTTAGGTGCGGCCGGGGGCACCGGGGAGCTGTTTTTT.

The V gene is TRBV28, the J gene TRBJ2-2, with 9 nucleotides matching TRBD1. Germline CDR1 reads MDHEN; CDR2 reads SYDVKM. Trimming removed 4 bases from V and 7 bases from J; junction bases left unmatched: 10. This CDR3 is 16 amino acids long. Here the CDR3 DNA reads TGTGCCAGCAGTTCCCCGGGACAGGGTACGGGCGGGGAGCTGTTTTTT. Amino acids: CASSSPGQGTGGELFF.

The V gene is TRBV4-1, the J gene TRBJ2-7; a possible D gene is TRBD1 (6 bases). The germline CDR1 and CDR2 sequences are MGHRA and YSYEKL. Trimming removed 0 bases at V and 5 bases at J, with 17 bases between. This CDR3 is 16 amino acids long. CDR3 region: CASSQDPTGTLDEQYF. The CDR3, as DNA: TGCGCCAGCAGCCAAGATCCTACAGGGACACTCGACGAGCAGTACTTC.

The chain has TRBV29-1 and TRBJ1-2; no reliable D call. This CDR3 comprises 16 residues. Germline lookup yields CDR1 SQVTM and CDR2 ANQGSEA. V was cut by 7 bases and J by 0 bases, with 21 bases left in between. In nucleotides, the CDR3 is TGCAGCGCCGCTGCTAGGTCTGGGAGAGCTAACTATGGCTACACCTTC. This translates into CSAAARSGRANYGYTF.

V and J are TRBV30 and TRBJ1-2; no definite D call. The CDR3 has 14 amino acids. Germline lookup yields CDR1 GTSNPN and CDR2 SVGIG (reference sequence). V lost 2 bases to trimming and J lost 3 bases, with 13 bases between them. The CDR3 region is CAWSRRQVHYGYTF. CDR3 in DNA: TGTGCCTGGAGTCGCCGGCAGGTTCACTATGGCTACACCTTC.

Details on this clone: Other DNA sequences of this sample code for an identical CDR3. The chain carries TRBV7-2 and TRBJ2-3; TRBD2 is a possible D gene (5 bases). Germline lookup yields CDR1 SGHTA and CDR2 FQGNSA. V dropped 1 base and J dropped 7 bases, with 15 bases sitting between them. The length of the CDR3 is 15 residues. DNA for the CDR3: TGTGCCAGCAGCTTAGAGGGTGGGAGTGGGTATACGCAGTATTTT. Protein: CASSLEGGSGYTQYF.

The gene calls are TRBV24-1 and TRBJ2-3, with 10 nucleotides matching TRBD2. From germline, CDR1 is KGHDR and CDR2 SFDVKD. The CDR3 runs to 15 residues. V was pared by 4 bases and J by 5 bases, with 5 bases of the junction left unmatched. CDR3 sequence: CATSDSSGRGDTQYF. The CDR3 bases are TGTGCCACCAGTGACTCTAGCGGGAGAGGAGATACGCAGTATTTT.

The chain links TRBV30 to TRBJ2-5; perhaps TRBD1 as D (6 bases). Germline V gene lookup returns CDR1 GTSNPN and CDR2 SVGIG (reference sequence). The V and J ends lost 0 bases and 7 bases respectively, with 12 bases between them. There are 13 residues in the CDR3. CDR3 DNA sequence: TGTGCCTGGAGTGTGACAGGTCCCCGGACCCAGTACTTC. Its protein is CAWSVTGPRTQYF.

The V gene is TRBV11-2, the J gene TRBJ2-2, with D possibly being TRBD2 (6 bases). The CDR3 has 16 residues. Per the germline V gene, CDR1 is SGHAT and CDR2 is FQNNGV. V lost 2 bases and J 4 bases, leaving 14 bases between the germline ends. Here the CDR3 reads CASSLRGSGSTGELFF. CDR3 nucleotide sequence: TGTGCCAGCAGCTTACGCGGTAGCGGCTCCACCGGGGAGCTGTTTTTT. Full variable domain (remainder filled in from reference TRBV11-2 and TRBJ2-2): EAGVAQSPRYKIIEKRQSVAFWCNPISGHATLYWYQQILGQGPKLLIQFQNNGVVDDSQLPKDRFSAERLKGVDSTLKIQPAKLEDSAVYLCASSLRGSGSTGELFFGEGSRLTVL.

The V gene is TRBV11-3, the J gene TRBJ2-1; 8 bases are a match to TRBD2. CDR1 is SGHNT, CDR2 YENEEA, per germline. There are 15 residues in the CDR3. The ends lost 5 bases at V and 8 bases at J; junction bases unmatched: 11. This CDR3 is CASSTRSGSWDEQFF. The CDR3 coding sequence is TGTGCCAGCAGCACCCGCAGCGGGAGCTGGGATGAGCAGTTCTTC.

This clone was observed a few times. The chain recombines TRBV9 with TRBJ2-2, with 8 bases that match TRBD2. The V gene's germline CDR1 is SGDLS and CDR2 YYNGEE. The CDR3 length is 16 residues. With 0 bases clipped from V and 4 bases from J, the junction kept 5 bases outside the gene matches. CDR3 amino acids: CASSVDPSGRTGELFF. In nucleotides, the CDR3 is TGTGCCAGCAGCGTAGACCCTAGCGGGCGCACCGGGGAGCTGTTTTTT.

The chain has TRBV9 and TRBJ2-3, with D maybe TRBD2 (6 bases). In germline, CDR1 is SGDLS, CDR2 YYNGEE. The CDR3 has 16 amino acids. Trimming stripped 0 bases from V and 0 bases from J, with 11 bases between. CDR3 region: CASSVALAGSTDTQYF. DNA for the CDR3: TGTGCCAGCAGCGTAGCTCTTGCGGGGAGCACAGATACGCAGTATTTT.